This T cell receptor beta chain emerged from a study of control samples from healthy donors and cancer patients. The assay was immunoSEQ multiplex PCR, and TCRdb's table has in-frame clones only and misses some. The sample has about 100,000 clones; around four fifths are singletons. The CDR3 is 15 amino acids. V was cut by 2 bases and J by 0 bases, with 8 bases left in between. The germline V gene has CDR1 MNHNS and CDR2 SASEGT. The gene calls are TRBV6-1 and TRBJ1-5; D is ambiguous. The sequence was collected from a man aged 18 to 30 in good health. The source material was blood. Here the CDR3 DNA reads TGTGCCAGCAGTGAAAGGACGGGTAGCAATCAGCCCCAGCATTTT. Amino acid sequence: CASSERTGSNQPQHF.